These T cell receptor beta chains were read from a single sample in a study of cytomegalovirus exposure and HLA in healthy donors. Sequencing used immunoSEQ multiplex PCR; TCRdb keeps in-frame clones, though not all of them. The sample comprises a few hundred thousand clones, around 90% of which are singletons, and approximately 0.95% rests with the top ten. Sequencing was performed on PBMCs. These receptors were obtained from a man aged 25 to 40 in good health and CMV-seronegative. Both conserved end residues are part of each CDR3. The D gene is left open where the match is weak. The size entry is marked missing in some rows and otherwise reads once, few, many or a size class.

- TRBJ1-4 TRBV5-1 - TGCGCCAGCAGCTTGGAAGCAGCACTAAATGAAAAACTGTTTTTT CASSLEAALNEKLFF
- TRBJ2-6 TRBV13 TRBD2 TGTGCCAGCAGCTTAATAGCGGGGGGCTACAGCTCTGGGGCCAACGTCCTGACTTTC CASSLIAGGYSSGANVLTF
- TRBJ2-5 TRBV7-9 - TGTGCCAGCAGCTTATCTGGAGGGCTACAAGAGACCCAGTACTTC CASSLSGGLQETQYF
- TRBJ2-2 TRBV19 - TGTGCCAGTAGTCGCGCTATGAACACCGGGGAGCTGTTTTTT CASSRAMNTGELFF
- TRBJ2-3 TRBV18 TRBD2 TGTGCCAGCTCACGCCAGCTAGCGGTAGAGTCAGATACGCAGTATTTT CASSRQLAVESDTQYF
- TRBJ2-5 TRBV4-1 TRBD1 TGCGCCAGCAGCCAAGAGGCCGGGACAGGGGATTCGGAGACCCAGTACTTC CASSQEAGTGDSETQYF
once TRBJ2-1 TRBV2 TRBD2 TGTGCCAGCAGTTTGACTAGCGGGTACTACAATGAGCAGTTCTTC CASSLTSGYYNEQFF
- TRBJ1-2 TRBV7-9 TRBD1 TGTGCCAGCAGGACAGGGGGTGTCTATGGCTACACCTTC CASRTGGVYGYTF
- TRBJ2-7 TRBV2 - TGTGCCAGCAATCGGGACTTCTCCTACGAGCAGTACTTC CASNRDFSYEQYF
- TRBJ2-4 TRBV10-1 TRBD1 TGCGCCAGCAGTGAGTCCCAGGGGGCTGATCCCAAAAACATTCAGTACTTC CASSESQGADPKNIQYF
few TRBJ1-2 TRBV19 TRBD1 TGTGCCAGTAGTATAGCCGGACAGGGGGGCTATGGCTACACCTTC CASSIAGQGGYGYTF
- TRBJ1-6 TRBV5-1 - TGCGCCAGCAGCCTTAGGACGGCGACTAGAGAAAATTCACCCCTCCACTTT CASSLRTATRENSPLHF
once TRBJ1-2 TRBV4-3 TRBD1 TGCGCCAGCAGCCAAGATAAGAATTTGATACAGGGGGCTCGATATGGCTACACCTTC CASSQDKNLIQGARYGYTF
- TRBJ2-3 TRBV6-5 TRBD1 TGTGCCAGCAGTTCACAGGGGTCAGATACGCAGTATTTT CASSSQGSDTQYF
- TRBJ2-3 TRBV4-3 - TGCGCCAGCAGCCAAGCGAGCGGGTCTGCAGATACGCAGTATTTT CASSQASGSADTQYF
few TRBJ1-1 TRBV9 - TGTGCCAGCAGCGCCAACGCGGGGGCCAACACTGAAGCTTTCTTT CASSANAGANTEAFF
- TRBJ1-5 TRBV5-6 - TGTGCCAGCAGCCGGACGGGAAGCAATCAGCCCCAGCATTTT CASSRTGSNQPQHF
- TRBJ1-6 TRBV5-6 - TGTGCCAGCAGCTTGGCCGGGGGGCCATCCCTCCACTTT CASSLAGGPSLHF
- TRBJ1-5 TRBV27 - TGTGCCAGCAGAGAAGGGAGTATCGGTCAGCCCCAGCATTTT CASREGSIGQPQHF
- TRBJ1-4 TRBV25-1 TRBD1 TGTGCCAGCAGTGAATCTCTAGGGGGCAATGAAAAACTGTTTTTT CASSESLGGNEKLFF
many TRBJ1-3 TRBV4-1 - TGCGCCAGCAGCCATCTCAGGGATTTCGGAAACACCATATATTTT CASSHLRDFGNTIYF
- TRBJ1-5 TRBV19 - TGTGCCAGTAGCCATGACAGACGCAATCAGCCCCAGCATTTT CASSHDRRNQPQHF
- TRBJ2-3 TRBV29-1 TRBD2 TGCAGCGTTGGTAGCGGGGGAAGCACAGATACGCAGTATTTT CSVGSGGSTDTQYF
- TRBJ2-7 TRBV7-8 - TGTGCCAGCAGCTTCGGAACAGGGTCCTACGAGCAGTACTTC CASSFGTGSYEQYF